This is a list of T cell receptor beta chains from one sample in a study of early stage breast cancer tumors. The assay was immunoSEQ multiplex PCR, and TCRdb's table has in-frame clones only and misses some. The table shows about 36,000 clones, with under 80% occurring only once. The sequencing input was blood. These receptor sequences come from a person aged 55 to 75 with breast cancer. The CDR3 runs from the conserved cysteine through the conserved F or W. A D gene is named only where the DNA matches it firmly. Rows may omit the clone size; those that give it use once, few, many or a size class.

j_call: TRBJ1-2
v_call: TRBV5-4
clone_size: once
d_call: TRBD1
cdr3_aa: CASSSGTGLLYNYGYTF
cdr3_nt: TGTGCCAGCAGTTCCGGGACAGGGCTGTTATATAACTATGGCTACACCTTC

j_call: TRBJ2-2
v_call: TRBV18
clone_size: .
d_call: .
cdr3_aa: CASSPSLGPTGELFF
cdr3_nt: TGTGCCAGCTCACCCTCGCTAGGGCCCACCGGGGAGCTGTTTTTT

j_call: TRBJ2-5
v_call: TRBV27
clone_size: few
d_call: TRBD2
cdr3_aa: CASSRGTSGRSETQYF
cdr3_nt: TGTGCCAGCAGTAGAGGGACTAGCGGGAGGTCAGAGACCCAGTACTTC

j_call: TRBJ2-3
v_call: TRBV28
clone_size: .
d_call: .
cdr3_aa: CASRFFTDTQYF
cdr3_nt: TGTGCCAGCAGGTTTTTCACAGATACGCAGTATTTT

j_call: TRBJ1-1
v_call: TRBV6-1
clone_size: .
d_call: .
cdr3_aa: CASSDLAFSLTEAFF
cdr3_nt: TGTGCCAGCAGTGATTTGGCGTTTTCTTTGACTGAAGCTTTCTTT

j_call: TRBJ2-7
v_call: TRBV7-2
clone_size: once
d_call: TRBD2
cdr3_aa: CASSPSRTSGTVSYEQYF
cdr3_nt: TGTGCCAGCAGCCCCAGTAGGACTAGCGGGACTGTTTCCTACGAGCAGTACTTC

j_call: TRBJ1-5
v_call: TRBV28
clone_size: .
d_call: TRBD1
cdr3_aa: CASSWDRSGGQPQHF
cdr3_nt: TGTGCCAGCAGTTGGGACAGGTCGGGGGGTCAGCCCCAGCATTTT

j_call: TRBJ1-1
v_call: TRBV7-8
clone_size: .
d_call: TRBD1
cdr3_aa: CASSWDSRGTEAFF
cdr3_nt: TGTGCCAGCAGCTGGGACAGCCGGGGGACTGAAGCTTTCTTT

j_call: TRBJ1-3
v_call: TRBV7-9
clone_size: few
d_call: .
cdr3_aa: CASSRAGQYSGNTIYF
cdr3_nt: TGTGCCAGCAGCCGTGCCGGGCAATACTCTGGAAACACCATATATTTT

j_call: TRBJ1-2
v_call: TRBV6-5
clone_size: once
d_call: TRBD1
cdr3_aa: CASSYSYGTANGYTF
cdr3_nt: TGTGCCAGCAGTTACTCGTATGGGACAGCTAATGGCTACACCTTC

j_call: TRBJ2-4
v_call: TRBV2
clone_size: few
d_call: .
cdr3_aa: CASSPRGAMIKNIQYF
cdr3_nt: TGTGCCAGCAGTCCCCGGGGGGCAATGATCAAAAACATTCAGTACTTC

j_call: TRBJ2-5
v_call: TRBV7-2
clone_size: .
d_call: .
cdr3_aa: CASSAGAGRRETQYF
cdr3_nt: TGTGCCAGCAGCGCTGGGGCGGGGCGGAGGGAGACCCAGTACTTC

j_call: TRBJ1-1
v_call: TRBV6-1
clone_size: .
d_call: .
cdr3_aa: CASSDRGKGTEAFF
cdr3_nt: TGTGCCAGCAGTGACCGAGGAAAGGGGACTGAAGCTTTCTTT

j_call: TRBJ1-3
v_call: TRBV6-5
clone_size: .
d_call: .
cdr3_aa: CASSSDRYSGNTIYF
cdr3_nt: TGTGCCAGCAGCTCCGACAGGTACTCTGGAAACACCATATATTTT

j_call: TRBJ2-7
v_call: TRBV5-4
clone_size: .
d_call: TRBD1
cdr3_aa: CASSQGDRGFLEQYF
cdr3_nt: TGTGCCAGCAGCCAGGGGGACAGGGGATTCCTCGAGCAGTACTTC

j_call: TRBJ2-7
v_call: TRBV27
clone_size: .
d_call: .
cdr3_aa: CASSFGSYEQYF
cdr3_nt: TGTGCCAGCAGTTTTGGGTCCTACGAGCAGTACTTC

j_call: TRBJ1-5
v_call: TRBV6-1
clone_size: .
d_call: .
cdr3_aa: CASSTTGRGNQPQHF
cdr3_nt: TGTGCCAGCAGCACGACCGGACGGGGAAATCAGCCCCAGCATTTT

j_call: TRBJ2-5
v_call: TRBV6-6
clone_size: .
d_call: .
cdr3_aa: CASSRDISETQYF
cdr3_nt: TGTGCCAGCAGTCGGGACATATCCGAGACCCAGTACTTC

j_call: TRBJ2-3
v_call: TRBV27
clone_size: .
d_call: TRBD2
cdr3_aa: CASSLAGGLTDTQYF
cdr3_nt: TGTGCCAGCAGTTTAGCGGGAGGACTCACAGATACGCAGTATTTT

j_call: TRBJ2-2
v_call: TRBV7-6
clone_size: .
d_call: TRBD1
cdr3_aa: CASSLQGAVTGELFF
cdr3_nt: TGTGCCAGCAGCTTACAGGGGGCTGTCACCGGGGAGCTGTTTTTT

j_call: TRBJ1-1
v_call: TRBV4-1
clone_size: .
d_call: .
cdr3_aa: CASSQAGLDRRQNTEAFF
cdr3_nt: TGCGCCAGCAGCCAAGCAGGACTCGACAGGCGACAAAACACTGAAGCTTTCTTT

j_call: TRBJ2-7
v_call: TRBV5-1
clone_size: .
d_call: TRBD2
cdr3_aa: CASYSTGHSGGPGEQYF
cdr3_nt: TGCGCCAGCTACAGTACGGGGCATAGCGGGGGCCCGGGAGAGCAGTACTTC

j_call: TRBJ2-1
v_call: TRBV6-5
clone_size: .
d_call: TRBD2
cdr3_aa: CASSYPGTSNNEQFF
cdr3_nt: TGTGCCAGCAGTTACCCCGGGACTAGTAACAATGAGCAGTTCTTC

j_call: TRBJ1-1
v_call: TRBV28
clone_size: .
d_call: TRBD1
cdr3_aa: CASSRWTGTAFF
cdr3_nt: TGTGCCAGCAGTCGATGGACAGGGACCGCTTTCTTT

j_call: TRBJ1-2
v_call: TRBV7-3
clone_size: .
d_call: TRBD1
cdr3_aa: CASSLSGTGGYGYTF
cdr3_nt: TGTGCCAGCAGCTTATCCGGGACAGGGGGGTATGGCTACACCTTC

j_call: TRBJ2-7
v_call: TRBV7-2
clone_size: .
d_call: TRBD1
cdr3_aa: CASSFTTGVTYEQYF
cdr3_nt: TGTGCCAGCAGCTTTACGACAGGGGTAACCTACGAGCAGTACTTC

j_call: TRBJ1-5
v_call: TRBV7-2
clone_size: .
d_call: .
cdr3_aa: CATEPTGDSNQPQHF
cdr3_nt: TGTGCCACCGAACCCACAGGCGATAGCAATCAGCCCCAGCATTTT

j_call: TRBJ1-2
v_call: TRBV23-1
clone_size: .
d_call: .
cdr3_aa: CASGTAGGRRANYGYTF
cdr3_nt: TGCGCCAGCGGTACAGCGGGGGGAAGGAGAGCTAACTATGGCTACACCTTC

j_call: TRBJ1-2
v_call: TRBV4-1
clone_size: .
d_call: .
cdr3_aa: CASSPWTGKGYTF
cdr3_nt: TGCGCCAGCAGCCCATGGACTGGAAAAGGCTACACCTTC

j_call: TRBJ1-2
v_call: TRBV15
clone_size: .
d_call: TRBD1
cdr3_aa: CATSRDGVGQGINGYTF
cdr3_nt: TGTGCCACCAGCAGAGATGGTGTGGGACAGGGTATTAATGGCTACACCTTC

j_call: TRBJ2-7
v_call: TRBV29-1
clone_size: once
d_call: .
cdr3_aa: CSITRMGEQYF
cdr3_nt: TGCAGCATTACAAGGATGGGTGAGCAGTACTTC

j_call: TRBJ1-3
v_call: TRBV9
clone_size: .
d_call: .
cdr3_aa: CASSVGTASGNTIYF
cdr3_nt: TGTGCCAGCAGCGTAGGGACAGCCTCTGGAAACACCATATATTTT

j_call: TRBJ2-7
v_call: TRBV6-4
clone_size: .
d_call: TRBD2
cdr3_aa: CASSEGGLANEQYF
cdr3_nt: TGTGCCAGCAGTGAGGGGGGACTAGCTAACGAGCAGTACTTC

j_call: TRBJ1-6
v_call: TRBV6-1
clone_size: .
d_call: TRBD1
cdr3_aa: CATNAGGSSPLHF
cdr3_nt: TGTGCCACCAACGCAGGGGGCAGCTCACCCCTCCACTTT

j_call: TRBJ2-7
v_call: TRBV14
clone_size: .
d_call: TRBD2
cdr3_aa: CASSQVAGGVGEQYF
cdr3_nt: TGTGCCAGCAGCCAGGTAGCGGGAGGCGTAGGGGAGCAGTACTTC

j_call: TRBJ2-5
v_call: TRBV19
clone_size: .
d_call: .
cdr3_aa: CASSIAGETQYF
cdr3_nt: TGTGCCAGTAGTATTGCTGGAGAGACCCAGTACTTC

j_call: TRBJ2-5
v_call: TRBV5-4
clone_size: few
d_call: TRBD1
cdr3_aa: CASSLGGQGAQETQYF
cdr3_nt: TGTGCCAGCAGCTTGGGGGGACAGGGAGCACAAGAGACCCAGTACTTC

j_call: TRBJ2-7
v_call: TRBV27
clone_size: once
d_call: .
cdr3_aa: CASSPWDIAYEQYF
cdr3_nt: TGTGCCAGCAGTCCGTGGGACATCGCCTACGAGCAGTACTTC

j_call: TRBJ2-5
v_call: TRBV7-2
clone_size: .
d_call: .
cdr3_aa: CASSYLSGQETQYF
cdr3_nt: TGTGCCAGCAGCTACTTGAGCGGGCAAGAGACCCAGTACTTC

j_call: TRBJ2-3
v_call: TRBV19
clone_size: .
d_call: TRBD2
cdr3_aa: CASSIGLAGRDTQYF
cdr3_nt: TGTGCCAGTAGTATAGGACTAGCGGGGAGAGATACGCAGTATTTT

j_call: TRBJ2-7
v_call: TRBV6-5
clone_size: few
d_call: .
cdr3_aa: CASRNRVEVYEQYF
cdr3_nt: TGTGCCAGCAGAAACCGGGTTGAAGTCTACGAGCAGTACTTC

j_call: TRBJ2-2
v_call: TRBV5-1
clone_size: .
d_call: TRBD1
cdr3_aa: CASHTNRQGAPGELFF
cdr3_nt: TGCGCCAGCCACACAAACAGACAGGGGGCGCCCGGGGAGCTGTTTTTT

j_call: TRBJ2-7
v_call: TRBV21-1
clone_size: .
d_call: .
cdr3_aa: CASSKGRGRGPYEQYF
cdr3_nt: TGTGCCAGCAGCAAAGGCCGTGGCAGGGGTCCCTACGAGCAGTACTTC

j_call: TRBJ1-2
v_call: TRBV18
clone_size: .
d_call: TRBD1
cdr3_aa: CASSPTGTNYGYTF
cdr3_nt: TGTGCCAGCTCACCGACAGGGACTAACTATGGCTACACCTTC

j_call: TRBJ1-5
v_call: TRBV7-8
clone_size: .
d_call: TRBD1
cdr3_aa: CASSRDRESYQPQHF
cdr3_nt: TGTGCCAGCAGCCGGGACAGGGAAAGTTATCAGCCCCAGCATTTT

j_call: TRBJ1-2
v_call: TRBV19
clone_size: few
d_call: .
cdr3_aa: CASSIQTGTRYGYTF
cdr3_nt: TGTGCCAGTAGTATACAGACCGGGACAAGATATGGCTACACCTTC

j_call: TRBJ2-2
v_call: TRBV7-9
clone_size: .
d_call: .
cdr3_aa: CASSLEWGSRNTGELFF
cdr3_nt: TGTGCCAGCAGCTTAGAATGGGGGAGTCGGAACACCGGGGAGCTGTTTTTT

j_call: TRBJ2-3
v_call: TRBV7-9
clone_size: .
d_call: .
cdr3_aa: CASSLADTQYF
cdr3_nt: TGTGCCAGCAGCTTGGCAGATACGCAGTATTTT

j_call: TRBJ2-2
v_call: TRBV19
clone_size: .
d_call: TRBD2
cdr3_aa: CASSYSGRASGELFF
cdr3_nt: TGTGCCAGTAGTTATAGCGGGAGGGCCTCGGGGGAGCTGTTTTTT

j_call: TRBJ1-4
v_call: TRBV7-9
clone_size: .
d_call: TRBD1
cdr3_aa: CASSESADRGGEKLFF
cdr3_nt: TGTGCCAGCAGCGAGAGTGCCGACAGGGGAGGGGAAAAACTGTTTTTT

j_call: TRBJ1-5
v_call: TRBV28
clone_size: .
d_call: .
cdr3_aa: CASSSPWEGGLTSVGNQPQHF
cdr3_nt: TGTGCCAGCAGTTCCCCCTGGGAGGGTGGCCTAACCTCGGTGGGAAATCAGCCCCAGCATTTT

j_call: TRBJ2-5
v_call: TRBV5-6
clone_size: .
d_call: TRBD1
cdr3_aa: CASSGTGVGETQYF
cdr3_nt: TGTGCCAGCAGCGGGACAGGGGTAGGGGAGACCCAGTACTTC

j_call: TRBJ1-2
v_call: TRBV5-8
clone_size: .
d_call: .
cdr3_aa: CASSLSRPNYGYTF
cdr3_nt: TGTGCCAGCAGCTTGTCAAGACCTAACTATGGCTACACCTTC

j_call: TRBJ2-5
v_call: TRBV7-9
clone_size: few
d_call: .
cdr3_aa: CASSLWAEETQYF
cdr3_nt: TGTGCCAGCAGCTTATGGGCGGAAGAGACCCAGTACTTC

j_call: TRBJ1-2
v_call: TRBV21-1
clone_size: .
d_call: .
cdr3_aa: CASSTTAYGYTF
cdr3_nt: TGTGCCAGCAGCACGACAGCCTATGGCTACACCTTC